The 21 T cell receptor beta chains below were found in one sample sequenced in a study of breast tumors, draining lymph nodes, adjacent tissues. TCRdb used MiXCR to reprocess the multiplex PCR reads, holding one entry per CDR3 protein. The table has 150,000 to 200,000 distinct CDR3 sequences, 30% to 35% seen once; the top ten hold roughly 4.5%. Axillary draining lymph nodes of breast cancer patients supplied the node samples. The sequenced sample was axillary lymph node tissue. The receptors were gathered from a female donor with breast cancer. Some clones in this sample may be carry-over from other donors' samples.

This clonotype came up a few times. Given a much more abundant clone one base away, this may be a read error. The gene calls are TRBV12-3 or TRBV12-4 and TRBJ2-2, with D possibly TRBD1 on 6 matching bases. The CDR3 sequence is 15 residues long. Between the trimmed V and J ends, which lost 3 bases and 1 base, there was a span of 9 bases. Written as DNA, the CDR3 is TGTGCCAGCAGTTTCGAGACAGGGAACACCGGGGAGCTGTTTTTT. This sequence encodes CASSFETGNTGELFF.

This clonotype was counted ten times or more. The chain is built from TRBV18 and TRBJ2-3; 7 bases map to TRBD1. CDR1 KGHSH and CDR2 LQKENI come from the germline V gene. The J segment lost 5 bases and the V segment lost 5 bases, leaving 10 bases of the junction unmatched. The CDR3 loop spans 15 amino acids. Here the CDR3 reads CASSSSGTERDTQYF. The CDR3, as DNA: TGTGCCAGCTCATCTTCCGGGACAGAGAGAGATACGCAGTATTTT.

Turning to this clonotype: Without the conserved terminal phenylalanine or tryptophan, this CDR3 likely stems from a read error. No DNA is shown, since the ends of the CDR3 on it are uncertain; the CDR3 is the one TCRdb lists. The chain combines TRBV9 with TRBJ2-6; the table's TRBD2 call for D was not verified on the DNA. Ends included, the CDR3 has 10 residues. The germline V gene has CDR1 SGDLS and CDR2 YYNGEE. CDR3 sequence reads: CASSVRRPAL.

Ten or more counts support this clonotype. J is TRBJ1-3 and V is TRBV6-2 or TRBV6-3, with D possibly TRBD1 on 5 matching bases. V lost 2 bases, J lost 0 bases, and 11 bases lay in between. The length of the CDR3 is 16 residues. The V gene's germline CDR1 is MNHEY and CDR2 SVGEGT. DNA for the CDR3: TGTGCCAGCAGTTACGCGGACATACGCTCTGGAAACACCATATATTTT. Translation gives CASSYADIRSGNTIYF.

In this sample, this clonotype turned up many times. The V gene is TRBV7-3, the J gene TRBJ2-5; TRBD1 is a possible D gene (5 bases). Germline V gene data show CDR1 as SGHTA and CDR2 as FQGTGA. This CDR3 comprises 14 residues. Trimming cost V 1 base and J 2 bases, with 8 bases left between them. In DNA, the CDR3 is TGTGCCAGCAGCTTAAATGCAGGGCAAGAGACCCAGTACTTC. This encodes CASSLNAGQETQYF.

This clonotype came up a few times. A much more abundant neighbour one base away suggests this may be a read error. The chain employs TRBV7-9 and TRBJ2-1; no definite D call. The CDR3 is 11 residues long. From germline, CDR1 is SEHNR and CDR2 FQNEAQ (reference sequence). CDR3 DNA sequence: TGTGCCAGCAGCAACCCTCTTGAGCAGCTCTTC. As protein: CASSNPLEQLF. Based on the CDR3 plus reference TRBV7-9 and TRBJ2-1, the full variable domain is DTGVSQNPRHKITKRGQNVTFRCDPISEHNRLYWYRQTLGQGPEFLTYFQNEAQLEKSRLLSDRFSAERPKGSFSTLEIQRTEQGDSAMYLCASSNPLEQLFGPGTRLTVL.

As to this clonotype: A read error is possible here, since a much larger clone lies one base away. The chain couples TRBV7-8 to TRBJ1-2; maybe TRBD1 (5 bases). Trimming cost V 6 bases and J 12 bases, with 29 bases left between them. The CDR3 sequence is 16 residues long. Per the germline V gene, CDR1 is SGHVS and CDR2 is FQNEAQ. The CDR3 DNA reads TGTGCCAGCAGATTCACCTCTGGGGCTGACGGGAGAGGCCACACCTTC. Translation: CASRFTSGADGRGHTF.

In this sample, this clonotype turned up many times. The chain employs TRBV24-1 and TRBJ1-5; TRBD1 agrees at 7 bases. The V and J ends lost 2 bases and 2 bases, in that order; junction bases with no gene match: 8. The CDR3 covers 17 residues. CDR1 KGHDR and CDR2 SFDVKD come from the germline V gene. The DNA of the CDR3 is TGTGCCACCAGTGATTCACGACAGGGCCTAGGCAATCAGCCCCAGCATTTT. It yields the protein CATSDSRQGLGNQPQHF.

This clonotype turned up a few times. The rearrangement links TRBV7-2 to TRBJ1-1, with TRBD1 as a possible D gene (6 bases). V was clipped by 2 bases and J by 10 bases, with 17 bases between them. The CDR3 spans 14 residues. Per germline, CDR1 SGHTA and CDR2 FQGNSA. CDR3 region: CASSLSYGGQGAFF. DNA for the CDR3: TGTGCCAGCAGCTTATCCTATGGGGGGCAGGGAGCTTTCTTT.

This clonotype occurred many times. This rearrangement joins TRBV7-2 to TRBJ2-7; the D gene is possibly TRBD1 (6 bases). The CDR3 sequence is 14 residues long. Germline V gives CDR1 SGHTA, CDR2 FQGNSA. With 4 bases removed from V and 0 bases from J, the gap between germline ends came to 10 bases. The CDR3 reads CASSSGQTSYEQYF. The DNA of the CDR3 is TGTGCCAGCAGCTCCGGACAGACCTCCTACGAGCAGTACTTC.

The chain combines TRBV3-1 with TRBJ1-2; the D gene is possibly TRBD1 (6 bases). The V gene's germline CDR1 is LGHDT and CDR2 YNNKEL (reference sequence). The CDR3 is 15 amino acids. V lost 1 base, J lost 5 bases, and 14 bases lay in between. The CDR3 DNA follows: TGTGCCAGCAGCCAAGGGGGGGGGCGCAGTTATGGCTACACCTTC. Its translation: CASSQGGGRSYGYTF.

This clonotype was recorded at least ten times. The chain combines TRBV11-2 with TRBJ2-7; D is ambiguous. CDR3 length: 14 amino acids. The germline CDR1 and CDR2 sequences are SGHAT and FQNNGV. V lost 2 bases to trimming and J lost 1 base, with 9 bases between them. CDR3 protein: CASSLRQISYEQYF. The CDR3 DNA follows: TGTGCCAGCAGCTTAAGGCAGATTTCCTACGAGCAGTACTTC.

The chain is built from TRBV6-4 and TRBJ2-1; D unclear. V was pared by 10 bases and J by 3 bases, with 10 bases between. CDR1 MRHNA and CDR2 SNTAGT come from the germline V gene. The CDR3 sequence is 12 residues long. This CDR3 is CATRHSYNEQFF. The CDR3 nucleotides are TGTGCCACGCGGCACAGCTACAATGAGCAGTTCTTC.

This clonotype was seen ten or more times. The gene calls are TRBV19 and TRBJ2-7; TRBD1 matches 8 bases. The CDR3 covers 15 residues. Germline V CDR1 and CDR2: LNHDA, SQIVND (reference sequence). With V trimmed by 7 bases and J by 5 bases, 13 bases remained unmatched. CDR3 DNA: TGTGCCAGTACCCACTCTAGGACAGGGCAACACGAGCAGTACTTC. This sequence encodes CASTHSRTGQHEQYF.

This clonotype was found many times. CDR3 bases: TGTGCCAGCACGGGGGACAGCGGCTACGAGCAGTACTTC. Its protein is CASTGDSGYEQYF. The chain has TRBV7-6 and TRBJ2-7; TRBD1 is a possible D gene (7 bases). This CDR3 contains 13 residues. V was trimmed by 7 bases and J by 3 bases, leaving 13 bases between them. Germline V gene lookup returns CDR1 SGHVS and CDR2 FNYEAQ. The variable domain in full, with the rest retrieved from reference TRBV7-6 and TRBJ2-7, is GAGVSQSPRYKVTKRGQDVALRCDPISGHVSLYWYRQALGQGPEFLTYFNYEAQQDKSGLPNDRFSAERPEGSISTLTIQRTEQRDSAMYRCASTGDSGYEQYFGPGTRLTVT.

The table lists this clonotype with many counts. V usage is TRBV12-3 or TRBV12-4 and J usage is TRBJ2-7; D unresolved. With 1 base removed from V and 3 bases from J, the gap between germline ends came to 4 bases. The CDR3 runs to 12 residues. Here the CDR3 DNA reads TGTGCCAGCAGTTTAGGACGCTACGAGCAGTACTTC. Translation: CASSLGRYEQYF.

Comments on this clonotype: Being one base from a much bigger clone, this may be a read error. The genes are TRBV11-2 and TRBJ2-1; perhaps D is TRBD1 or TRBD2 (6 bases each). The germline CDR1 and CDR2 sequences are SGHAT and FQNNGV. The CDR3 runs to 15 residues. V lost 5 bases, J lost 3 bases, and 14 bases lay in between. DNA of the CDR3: TGTGCCAGCAGCATATCCGGGGGCAGCTACAATGAGCAGTTCTTC. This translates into CASSISGGSYNEQFF.

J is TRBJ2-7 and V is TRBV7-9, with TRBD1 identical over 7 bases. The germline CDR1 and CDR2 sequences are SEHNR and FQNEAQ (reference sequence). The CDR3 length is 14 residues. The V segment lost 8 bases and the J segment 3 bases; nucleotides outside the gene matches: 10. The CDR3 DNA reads TGTGCCAGCGCCGTAGGGACAGCGTTCTACGAGCAGTACTTC. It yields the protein CASAVGTAFYEQYF.

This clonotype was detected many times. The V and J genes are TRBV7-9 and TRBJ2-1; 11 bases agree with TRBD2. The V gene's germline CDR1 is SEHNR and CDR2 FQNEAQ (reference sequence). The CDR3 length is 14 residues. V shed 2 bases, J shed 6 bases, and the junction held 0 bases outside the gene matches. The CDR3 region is CASSLLAGGNEQFF. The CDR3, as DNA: TGTGCCAGCAGCTTACTAGCGGGGGGCAATGAGCAGTTCTTC. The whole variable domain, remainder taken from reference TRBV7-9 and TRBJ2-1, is DTGVSQNPRHKITKRGQNVTFRCDPISEHNRLYWYRQTLGQGPEFLTYFQNEAQLEKSRLLSDRFSAERPKGSFSTLEIQRTEQGDSAMYLCASSLLAGGNEQFFGPGTRLTVL.

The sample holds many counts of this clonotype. The CDR3 bases are TGTGCCAGCAGCGCTAGCGGGGATACGCAGTATTTT. It codes for CASSASGDTQYF. The chain joins TRBV9 to TRBJ2-3, with 8 bases fitting TRBD2. The junction had 0 bases not matched to a gene; V was cut back by 3 bases and J by 6 bases. The germline CDR1 and CDR2 sequences are SGDLS and YYNGEE. The CDR3 is made up of 12 amino acids.

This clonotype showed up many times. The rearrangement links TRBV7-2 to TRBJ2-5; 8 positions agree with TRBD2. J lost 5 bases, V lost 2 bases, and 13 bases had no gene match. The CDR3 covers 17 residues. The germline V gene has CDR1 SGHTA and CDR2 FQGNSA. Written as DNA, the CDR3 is TGTGCCAGCAGCTTATCGGTATTAGCGGGACTTCTCGAGACCCAGTACTTC. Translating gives CASSLSVLAGLLETQYF.